The rows below give T cell receptor beta chains drawn from one sample of a study of T cells in Graves' hyperthyroidism and ophthalmopathy. Each CDR3 protein is one row after TCRdb ran MiXCR on the multiplex PCR reads. The sample lists approximately 510,000 distinct CDR3 sequences; around 50% were seen once. Sample: peripheral blood or thyroid tissue (not recorded which). The receptors here all came from an adult woman with Graves' disease, either hyperthyroidism or ophthalmopathy (not recorded which). The CDR3 runs from the conserved cysteine through the conserved F or W. D genes are given only for firm matches. Some rows have no size entry. The others give once, few or many, or a class for an expanded clone.

v_gene: TRBV29-1
j_gene: TRBJ2-3
abundance: .
d_gene: .
CDR3nt: TGCAGCGTTGAAGGTGGAGTCGTCCCAGATACGCAGTATTTT
CDR3aa: CSVEGGVVPDTQYF

v_gene: TRBV5-4
j_gene: TRBJ2-5
abundance: many
d_gene: .
CDR3nt: TGTGCCAGCAGCCCGCGACGGGATCCCAAAGAGACCCAGTACTTC
CDR3aa: CASSPRRDPKETQYF

v_gene: TRBV7-9
j_gene: TRBJ2-5
abundance: few
d_gene: TRBD2
CDR3nt: TGTGCCAGCAGCCCCCCTAGCGGGGGCCAAGAGACCCAGTACTTC
CDR3aa: CASSPPSGGQETQYF

v_gene: TRBV9
j_gene: TRBJ1-2
abundance: once
d_gene: TRBD1
CDR3nt: TGTGCCAGCAGCCAAGAGTACGGGACAGGGTGGGAAGGCTACACCTTC
CDR3aa: CASSQEYGTGWEGYTF

v_gene: TRBV7-9
j_gene: TRBJ1-4
abundance: .
d_gene: TRBD1
CDR3nt: TGTGCCAGCAGCGGGACAGGAGAAGACAATGAAAAACTGTTTTTT
CDR3aa: CASSGTGEDNEKLFF

v_gene: TRBV2
j_gene: TRBJ1-6
abundance: .
d_gene: TRBD1
CDR3nt: TGTGCCAGCAGCCGTGGCGGGACAGTCAATTCACCCCTCCACTTT
CDR3aa: CASSRGGTVNSPLHF

v_gene: TRBV3-1
j_gene: TRBJ2-5
abundance: .
d_gene: .
CDR3nt: TGTGCCAGCAGCCAAGATCTTGACGGGCAAGAGACCCAGTACTTC
CDR3aa: CASSQDLDGQETQYF

v_gene: TRBV7-8
j_gene: TRBJ1-5
abundance: .
d_gene: .
CDR3nt: TGTGCCAGCAGCTACCTATTAGGTTGGCAGCCCCAGCATTTT
CDR3aa: CASSYLLGWQPQHF

v_gene: TRBV11-2
j_gene: TRBJ2-2
abundance: .
d_gene: .
CDR3nt: TGTGCCAGCAGCTTAGATCCATCCACCGGGGAGCTGTTTTTT
CDR3aa: CASSLDPSTGELFF

v_gene: TRBV7-2
j_gene: TRBJ2-7
abundance: .
d_gene: .
CDR3nt: TGTGCCAGCAGCTTCGGTGTTGACGAGCAGTACTTC
CDR3aa: CASSFGVDEQYF

v_gene: TRBV20-1
j_gene: TRBJ2-5
abundance: many
d_gene: TRBD2
CDR3nt: TGCAGTGCTAGAGCGGATGGGACTAGCGGGGAAGAGACCCAGTACTTC
CDR3aa: CSARADGTSGEETQYF